This T cell receptor beta chain was observed in a study of shared T cell receptors in the human thymus. There are 18 residues in the CDR3. Assay used: immunoSEQ multiplex PCR; TCRdb lists only in-frame clones, some missing. The top ten clones hold approximately 0.018% of a sample with around 340,000 clones, 85% to 95% of them seen once. The V and J genes are TRBV12-2 and TRBJ2-7; TRBD2 is the table's D call and was not checked against the DNA. TRBV12-2 is a listed pseudogene. This TCR was recovered from a human donor. Sequences were obtained from thymocytes. CDR3 coding DNA: TGTGCAAGTCGCTTCCGGTCGATTAGCGGAAGAAATTCCTACGAGCAGTACTTC. Residues: CASRFRSISGRNSYEQYF.